The 19 T cell receptor beta chains reported below all come from one sample, sequenced in a study of cytomegalovirus exposure and HLA in healthy donors. The PCR contained 60 Vbeta and 13 Jbeta primers. Sequencing was performed with immunoSEQ multiplex PCR; in TCRdb, only in-frame clones are kept and a portion is missing. The sample carries 85,000 to 100,000 clones, 84% recorded once. Source material: PBMCs. Receptors were obtained from a woman aged 18-29 years in good health and CMV-seropositive.

This rearrangement joins TRBV29-1 to TRBJ2-1; D remains ambiguous. The germline V gene has CDR1 SQVTM and CDR2 ANQGSEA. The CDR3 has 14 amino acids. The ends were cut back, 5 bases at V and 8 bases at J, with 19 bases in the middle. The CDR3 DNA reads TGCAGCGTTACCGTCCCTAATAGAGTCTATGAGCAGTTCTTC. This gives the protein CSVTVPNRVYEQFF.

The V and J genes are TRBV25-1 and TRBJ2-2; weak D call: TRBD2 (6 bases). Trimming cost V 5 bases and J 5 bases, with 15 bases left between them. CDR3 length equals 15 residues. Germline V gene lookup returns CDR1 MGHDK and CDR2 SYGVNS. The CDR3 bases are TGTGCCAGCAGTAACCCGGGAGTTGCGACCGGGGAGCTGTTTTTT. This encodes CASSNPGVATGELFF.

J is TRBJ1-4 and V is TRBV19; tentatively, D is TRBD1 (6 bases). Germline loops: CDR1 LNHDA, CDR2 SQIVND (reference sequence). The CDR3 has 14 amino acids. Trimming removed 8 bases at V and 5 bases at J, with 15 bases between. In nucleotides, the CDR3 is TGTGCCAGTGCAGGGGTACGGCCGAATGAAAAACTGTTTTTT. Translation gives CASAGVRPNEKLFF. The entire variable domain, with the rest obtained from reference TRBV19 and TRBJ1-4, is as follows: DGGITQSPKYLFRKEGQNVTLSCEQNLNHDAMYWYRQDPGQGLRLIYYSQIVNDFQKGDIAEGYSVSREKKESFPLTVTSAQKNPTAFYLCASAGVRPNEKLFFGSGTQLSVL.

The genes are TRBV5-3 and TRBJ2-7; tentative D call: TRBD1 (5 bases). TRBV5-3 counts as an open reading frame of uncertain function. The CDR3 runs to 17 residues. Trimming stripped 1 base from V and 2 bases from J, with 19 bases between. CDR3: CARSLQGHGRRTYEQYF. In DNA, the CDR3 is TGTGCCAGAAGCTTGCAAGGACATGGCAGGCGGACCTACGAGCAGTACTTC.

The rearrangement uses TRBV6-5 and TRBJ2-3, with D maybe TRBD2 (5 bases). Germline V gene data show CDR1 as MNHEY and CDR2 as SVGAGI. The CDR3 has 14 amino acids. Trimming left V 7 bases short and J 6 bases short, with 17 bases between. CDR3 sequence reads: CASIGKQRGDTQYF. CDR3 in DNA: TGTGCCAGCATCGGAAAACAACGCGGGGATACGCAGTATTTT.

This chain joins TRBV4-1 and TRBJ1-2; D is possibly TRBD1 (5 bases). Germline V lookup: CDR1 MGHRA, CDR2 YSYEKL. The length of the CDR3 is 15 residues. V lost 1 base and J 3 bases, leaving 12 bases between the germline ends. Here the CDR3 DNA reads TGCGCCAGCAGCCAAGCGGGGGTTGGGTACTATGGCTACACCTTC. Translation gives CASSQAGVGYYGYTF.

CDR3: CATSPRLAGGETQYF. The CDR3 coding sequence is TGTGCCACCAGCCCCCGACTAGCGGGGGGAGAGACCCAGTACTTC. V gene TRBV15 combines with J gene TRBJ2-5, with TRBD2 matching 13 bases. Germline CDR1 is LNHNV and CDR2 is YYDKDF (reference sequence). The CDR3 has 15 residues. The trim removed 5 bases at V and 4 bases at J, leaving 4 bases unmatched.

The chain has TRBV5-4 and TRBJ1-2; 10 nucleotides line up with TRBD1. CDR3 length equals 14 residues. Germline V gene lookup returns CDR1 SGHNT and CDR2 YYREEE (reference sequence). The V gene end was trimmed by 4 bases and the J gene end by 8 bases; junction bases not matched to a gene: 8. In DNA form, the CDR3 reads TGTGCCAGCAGCCTTGGGACAGGGGAAAGCGGCTACACCTTC. It encodes CASSLGTGESGYTF.

The rearrangement joins TRBV19 to TRBJ2-7; D is possibly TRBD2 (5 bases). Deletions cut 6 bases from V and 2 bases from J, with 11 bases between. Germline V gene lookup returns CDR1 LNHDA and CDR2 SQIVND (reference sequence). The CDR3 is made up of 13 amino acids. The CDR3 sequence is CASRDSSTYEQYF. DNA for the CDR3: TGTGCCAGTAGGGACTCTTCAACCTACGAGCAGTACTTC.

This sequence joins TRBV6-5 and TRBJ1-5, with TRBD1 identical over 8 bases. The CDR3 has 15 residues. Germline CDR1 is MNHEY and CDR2 is SVGAGI. The V segment lost 6 bases and the J segment 2 bases; nucleotides outside the gene matches: 6. CDR3 nucleotides: TGTGCCAGCAGGGTCGGACAGGGAGGCAATCAGCCCCAGCATTTT. Protein sequence: CASRVGQGGNQPQHF.

The gene calls are TRBV2 and TRBJ1-2, with a possible D match to TRBD1 (5 bases). The CDR3 contains 14 residues. V was pared by 6 bases and J by 2 bases, with 13 bases between. CDR1 and CDR2 (germline): SNHLY, FYNNEI. CDR3 nucleotide sequence: TGTGCCAGCAGCGGGGGAGTTAAGAACTATGGCTACACCTTC. It codes for CASSGGVKNYGYTF.

This clone appeared once. The CDR3: CASSTIQGLYGYTF. In nucleotides, the CDR3 is TGTGCCAGTAGTACCATACAGGGTCTCTATGGCTACACCTTC. The rearrangement joins TRBV19 to TRBJ1-2; the D gene is possibly TRBD1 (6 bases). CDR3 length: 14 amino acids. V gave up 4 bases and J gave up 4 bases, with 13 bases separating them. The germline CDR1 and CDR2 sequences are LNHDA and SQIVND (reference sequence). The variable domain in full, with the rest retrieved from reference TRBV19 and TRBJ1-2, is DGGITQSPKYLFRKEGQNVTLSCEQNLNHDAMYWYRQDPGQGLRLIYYSQIVNDFQKGDIAEGYSVSREKKESFPLTVTSAQKNPTAFYLCASSTIQGLYGYTFGSGTRLTVV.

This clone has more than one count but fewer than ten. The V and J genes are TRBV10-3 and TRBJ2-7; 8 nucleotides align to TRBD1. The ends lost 6 bases at V and 0 bases at J; junction bases unmatched: 7. Germline lookup yields CDR1 ENHRY and CDR2 SYGVKD. The CDR3 has 15 amino acids. The CDR3 is CAIRDGQGLSYEQYF. CDR3 in DNA: TGTGCCATCAGGGACGGACAGGGTCTCTCCTACGAGCAGTACTTC.

The chain employs TRBV27 and TRBJ2-1; maybe TRBD1 (6 bases). Deletions cut 5 bases from V and 4 bases from J, with 18 bases between. The CDR3 length is 16 residues. From germline, CDR1 is MNHEY and CDR2 SMNVEV (reference sequence). Here the CDR3 DNA reads TGTGCCAGCAGTGACTGGAGCAGGGGCTCATACAATGAGCAGTTCTTC. It codes for CASSDWSRGSYNEQFF.

The chain has TRBV28 and TRBJ2-1, with TRBD2 identical over 9 bases. The CDR3 is 14 residues long. Trimming cost V 6 bases and J 7 bases; bases outside gene matches: 7. Germline CDR1 reads MDHEN; CDR2 reads SYDVKM. CDR3 sequence reads: CASRIAGDVNEQFF. In DNA, the CDR3 is TGTGCCAGCAGAATAGCGGGAGATGTTAATGAGCAGTTCTTC. The full variable domain, completed using reference TRBV28 and TRBJ2-1, is DVKVTQSSRYLVKRTGEKVFLECVQDMDHENMFWYRQDPGLGLRLIYFSYDVKMKEKGDIPEGYSVSREKKERFSLILESASTNQTSMYLCASRIAGDVNEQFFGPGTRLTVL.

This chain joins TRBV4-1 and TRBJ2-3; D perhaps matches TRBD2 (5 bases). The CDR3 extends over 20 amino acids. Germline V gene lookup returns CDR1 MGHRA and CDR2 YSYEKL. V was clipped by 1 base and J by 2 bases, with 25 bases between them. CDR3 bases: TGCGCCAGCAGCCAAGGTCGACTTACGCAACTAGAGGGTACCACAGATACGCAGTATTTT. Translated, it gives CASSQGRLTQLEGTTDTQYF.

V usage is TRBV19 and J usage is TRBJ2-5, with 8 bases matching TRBD2. CDR3 length equals 18 residues. Germline lookup yields CDR1 LNHDA and CDR2 SQIVND (reference sequence). V was pared by 2 bases and J by 5 bases, with 16 bases of the junction left unmatched. CDR3 DNA sequence: TGTGCCAGTAGTATACGGGGCCGGGTGGCGGGAGGTATGGAGACCCAGTACTTC. This codes for CASSIRGRVAGGMETQYF.

CDR3 protein: CSARVFDGYTF. DNA of the CDR3: TGCAGTGCTAGAGTATTTGATGGCTACACCTTC. The V call is TRBV20-1, the J call TRBJ1-2; unclear D gene. This CDR3 comprises 11 residues. Trimming removed 1 base at V and 6 bases at J, with 6 bases between. CDR1 is DFQATT and CDR2 is SNEGSKA in the germline V gene (reference sequence).

The genes are TRBV7-8 and TRBJ1-2; the D gene is possibly TRBD1 (5 bases). V was shortened by 0 bases and J by 8 bases, with 13 bases between the two germline ends. The germline gives CDR1 SGHVS, CDR2 FQNEAQ. The CDR3 loop spans 14 amino acids. The CDR3, as DNA: TGTGCCAGCAGCTTAGCGTCCCCCGGGGGGGGCTACACCTTC. Its translation is CASSLASPGGGYTF.